The entry below gives a single TCR beta chain sequence along with its context. Its target is unknown. At one boundary the junction diverges from the germline segment, which might be a read error. These data come from a study of cytotoxic CD8 clonotypes in ibrutinib-treated CLL. Study details: There were some 10 relapsed/refractory patients and some 15 treatment-naive patients, and around 18 were IGHV unmutated. The study, taken as a whole, reports: Once treatment began, public clonotypes, which were uncommon, contracted or stayed stable.

Profiled with immunoSEQ multiplex PCR; TCRdb holds only in-frame clones, not every one. This table holds about 130,000 clones, approximately 81% found once. Around 2 micrograms of genomic DNA from cryopreserved PBMCs went into TCR beta libraries. Germline V CDR1 and CDR2: SSHAT, FNYEAQ (reference sequence). The CDR3 is made up of 12 amino acids. The TCR was taken from a human donor with chronic lymphocytic leukemia. Source: PBMCs, taken after 12 months of ibrutinib treatment. The chain is built from TRBV7-7 and TRBJ1-5; D is undetermined. CDR3 loop: CASSLERQPQHF. CDR3 nucleotides: TGTGCTAGCAGCTTAGAACGGCAGCCCCAGCATTTT. The entire variable domain, with the rest obtained from reference TRBV7-7 and TRBJ1-5, is as follows: GAGVSQSPRYKVTKRGQDVTLRCDPISSHATLYWYQQALGQGPEFLTYFNYEAQPDKSGLPSDRFSAERPEGSISTLTIQRTEQRDSAMYRCASSLERQPQHFGDGTRLSIL.